The clone carrying this T cell receptor beta chain appeared many times. What it recognizes is unknown. MiXCR was run by TCRdb on the reads, yielding one entry per CDR3 protein. Of a few hundred thousand distinct CDR3 sequences in the sample, more than 8% are singletons; the top ten hold about 3.9%. The sample originates from a study of T cell repertoires in cytomegalovirus infection. At the level of the study: CMV infection together with matching HLA type was indicated by public TCR beta signatures. General observations from the study: CMV-specific TCR beta clonotypes restricted by HLA-C dominated the ex vivo response.

The receptor comes from a human donor in good health (CMV status not recorded). Some clones in this sample may be carry-over from other donors' samples. The sequenced sample was PBMCs.

The CDR3 DNA sequence: TGTGCCAGTAGTCCGCCCGGGGACACTGAAGCTTTCTTT. It encodes CASSPPGDTEAFF. The rearrangement uses TRBV19 and TRBJ1-1; no firm D call. The CDR3 loop spans 13 amino acids. The ends were cut back, 5 bases at V and 3 bases at J, with 10 bases in the middle. CDR1 and CDR2 (germline): LNHDA, SQIVND (reference sequence). Drawing the rest from reference TRBV19 and TRBJ1-1, the complete variable domain is DGGITQSPKYLFRKEGQNVTLSCEQNLNHDAMYWYRQDPGQGLRLIYYSQIVNDFQKGDIAEGYSVSREKKESFPLTVTSAQKNPTAFYLCASSPPGDTEAFFGQGTRLTVV.